The present T cell receptor (beta chain) was sequenced within a study of T cell responses to AZD1222 COVID-19 vaccine. Overall study results and limits: There were mostly white British donors and more females than males, and clonal diversity was possibly underestimated. Seropositive status at baseline applied to only a handful of AZD1222 recipients. Spike-specific TCR breadth and depth grew following two AZD1222 doses.

The protocol was immunoSEQ multiplex PCR, while the TCRdb copy is restricted to in-frame clones and leaves out a portion. Here the sample spans some 130,000 clones, around 84% being singletons. This clone was observed once. What it recognizes is unknown. The receptor was isolated from an adult in good health. The starting material was peripheral blood, obtained on day 0 of AZD1222 vaccination.

The CDR3 DNA reads as TGTGCCAGCAGTGACTCGGTCTATAACACCGGGGAGCTGTTTTTT. This gives the protein CASSDSVYNTGELFF. This sequence joins TRBV6-4 and TRBJ2-2, with D uncertain. Germline CDR1 reads MRHNA; CDR2 reads SNTAGT. The CDR3 is made up of 15 amino acids. V was trimmed by 0 bases and J by 2 bases, leaving 7 bases between them.